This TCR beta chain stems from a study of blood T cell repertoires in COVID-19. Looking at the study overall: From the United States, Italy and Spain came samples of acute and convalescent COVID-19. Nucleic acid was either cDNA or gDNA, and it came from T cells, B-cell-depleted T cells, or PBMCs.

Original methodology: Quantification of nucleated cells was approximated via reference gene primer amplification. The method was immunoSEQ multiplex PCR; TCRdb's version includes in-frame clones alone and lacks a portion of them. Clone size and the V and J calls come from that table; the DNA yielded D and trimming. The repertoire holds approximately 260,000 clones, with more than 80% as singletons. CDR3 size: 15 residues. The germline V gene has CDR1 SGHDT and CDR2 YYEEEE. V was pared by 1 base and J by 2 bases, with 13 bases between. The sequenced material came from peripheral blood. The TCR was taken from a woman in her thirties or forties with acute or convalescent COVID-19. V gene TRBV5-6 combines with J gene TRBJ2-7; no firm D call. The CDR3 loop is CASSLYTALPYEQYV. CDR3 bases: TGTGCCAGCAGCTTGTACACCGCCTTACCCTACGAGCAGTACGTC.